The 31 T cell receptor beta chains listed next were all sequenced from one sample in a study of T cells expressing NK-cell markers. TCRdb re-called the 5' RACE reads; every CDR3 protein appears as one record, without DNA. This sample's table has 350,000 to 450,000 distinct CDR3 sequences. The sequencing input was blood T cells: a sorted CD56 or NKG2C T cell subset, CD4+ or CD8+ T cells, or bulk PBMC T cells (not recorded which). Receptor source: a man aged 18 to 69 in good health.

This chain links TRBV27 with TRBJ1-2; the D call from TCRdb, TRBD1, cannot be confirmed without DNA. The germline gives CDR1 MNHEY, CDR2 SMNVEV (reference sequence). This CDR3 is 15 amino acids long. CDR3 residues: CASSRTGRANYGYTF.

This sequence joins TRBV12-3 or TRBV12-4 and TRBJ2-7; TCRdb's D call of TRBD1 is untestable without DNA. The CDR3 is 13 residues long. CDR3 in amino acids: CASSFGGAYEQYF.

The rearrangement uses TRBV9 and TRBJ1-1. The germline V gene encodes CDR1 SGDLS and CDR2 YYNGEE. This CDR3 region has 14 residues. The CDR3 here is CASSQPAATGKAFF.

This rearrangement joins TRBV12-3 or TRBV12-4 to TRBJ1-1; TCRdb indicates TRBD1, and absent DNA this call remains unverified. The CDR3 has 15 amino acids. The CDR3 here is CASTHGGRVNTEAFF.

The chain couples TRBV19 to TRBJ1-4. Looked up from germline, CDR1 is LNHDA and CDR2 is SQIVND (reference sequence). CDR3 length equals 15 residues. CDR3 sequence reads: CASSFRTSTNEKLFF.

The chain couples TRBV4-1 to TRBJ2-1. Germline CDR1 is MGHRA and CDR2 is YSYEKL. CDR3 length equals 12 residues. CDR3 amino acids: CASSHLWGEQFF.

The chain links TRBV9 to TRBJ2-1. Germline assignment: CDR1 SGDLS and CDR2 YYNGEE. The CDR3 consists of 16 residues. The CDR3 reads CASSVARADVYNEQFF.

The rearrangement uses TRBV20-1 and TRBJ1-1. Germline V lookup: CDR1 DFQATT, CDR2 SNEGSKA (reference sequence). The CDR3 runs to 12 residues. CDR3 residues: CSARVYSSEAFF.

The V gene is TRBV6-5, the J gene TRBJ1-1; TCRdb lists TRBD1, though no DNA is available to test this call. This CDR3 has 14 amino acids. Germline-derived CDR1 and CDR2 are MNHEY and SVGAGI. This CDR3 reads CASSYLGKGTEAFF.

The rearrangement uses TRBV28 and TRBJ2-7; TCRdb lists TRBD1, though no DNA is available to test this call. In germline, CDR1 is MDHEN, CDR2 SYDVKM. This CDR3 region has 15 residues. The chain's CDR3 is CASSPRRARVDEQYF. The full variable domain, with the rest looked up from reference TRBV28 and TRBJ2-7, is DVKVTQSSRYLVKRTGEKVFLECVQDMDHENMFWYRQDPGLGLRLIYFSYDVKMKEKGDIPEGYSVSREKKERFSLILESASTNQTSMYLCASSPRRARVDEQYFGPGTRLTVT.

This chain joins TRBV20-1 and TRBJ2-5; without DNA, the TCRdb call of TRBD2 cannot be checked. Germline CDR1 and CDR2: DFQATT and SNEGSKA (reference sequence). There are 14 residues in the CDR3. CDR3 loop: CSASSSGGLETQYF.

The V and J genes are TRBV12-3 or TRBV12-4 and TRBJ2-2; TCRdb designates TRBD1, a call that cannot be tested without DNA. The CDR3 is made up of 15 amino acids. CDR3 sequence: CASSIGDRDTGELFF.

The chain uses TRBV20-1 and TRBJ1-1; the TCRdb D gene call, TRBD1, has no DNA to confirm it. The CDR3 length is 15 residues. Germline assignment: CDR1 DFQATT and CDR2 SNEGSKA (reference sequence). This CDR3 reads CSAPRGVQGETEAFF.

V and J are TRBV11-2 and TRBJ2-3. Germline CDR1 SGHAT, CDR2 FQNNGV. This CDR3 comprises 12 residues. The chain's CDR3 is CASSRSGDTQYF. Together with reference TRBV11-2 and TRBJ2-3, the CDR3 gives the full variable domain: EAGVAQSPRYKIIEKRQSVAFWCNPISGHATLYWYQQILGQGPKLLIQFQNNGVVDDSQLPKDRFSAERLKGVDSTLKIQPAKLEDSAVYLCASSRSGDTQYFGPGTRLTVL.

The chain is built from TRBV9 and TRBJ2-5; TCRdb outputs TRBD2, but without DNA this stays unchecked. The germline V gene has CDR1 SGDLS and CDR2 YYNGEE. This CDR3 spans 17 amino acids. CDR3 sequence reads: CASSVGGTSASQETQYF.

The CDR3 spells CASSKSRERSGANVLTF. The gene calls are TRBV6-2 or TRBV6-3 and TRBJ2-6; the TCRdb call, TRBD1, lacks DNA for checking. Germline CDR1 reads MNHEY; CDR2 reads SVGEGT. The CDR3 is 17 residues long.

The rearrangement links TRBV29-1 to TRBJ1-1. Germline V gene lookup returns CDR1 SQVTM and CDR2 ANQGSEA. This CDR3 has 14 amino acids. CDR3 sequence reads: CSVVLRKADTEAFF.

V is TRBV3-1 and J is TRBJ2-5; TCRdb indicates TRBD1, and absent DNA this call remains unverified. CDR1 and CDR2 from the germline V gene are LGHDT and YNNKEL (reference sequence). The CDR3 sequence is 15 residues long. CDR3 in amino acids: CASSPPGTAKETQYF.

The chain employs TRBV23-1 and TRBJ2-5; TCRdb picks TRBD2, but there is no DNA to check that call. TRBV23-1 is assigned to the ORF class and has an uncertain function. CDR3 size: 15 residues. The CDR3 is CASSQSRRTQETQYF.

This chain links TRBV6-5 with TRBJ2-7; TCRdb proposes TRBD1, but this gene call is untestable without DNA. This CDR3 region has 16 residues. The germline CDR1 and CDR2 sequences are MNHEY and SVGAGI. The CDR3 spells CASSSPYRDGTYEQYF.

The V and J genes are TRBV20-1 and TRBJ2-1; TCRdb lists TRBD1, though no DNA is available to test this call. This CDR3 comprises 12 residues. Germline-derived CDR1 and CDR2 are DFQATT and SNEGSKA (reference sequence). CDR3: CSWTGGYNEQFF.

The chain is built from TRBV7-8 and TRBJ2-1; TCRdb returns TRBD2, unconfirmable since there is no DNA. Germline lookup yields CDR1 SGHVS and CDR2 FQNEAQ. The CDR3 totals 13 residues. The CDR3 loop reads CASSLGGSGEQFF.

The rearrangement uses TRBV7-3 and TRBJ1-1; TCRdb's D call of TRBD1 is untestable without DNA. Germline V CDR1 and CDR2: SGHTA, FQGTGA. This CDR3 is built from 13 residues. This CDR3 is CASSLQGVTEAFF.

This sequence joins TRBV7-6 and TRBJ1-6. This CDR3 spans 15 amino acids. Germline CDR1 reads SGHVS; CDR2 reads FNYEAQ. The CDR3 region is CASSSRGSYNSPLHF.

This chain links TRBV6-5 with TRBJ2-7; TCRdb gives TRBD1 as the D gene, but with no DNA this cannot be confirmed. Germline CDR1 is MNHEY and CDR2 is SVGAGI. The CDR3 covers 15 residues. CDR3 in amino acids: CASSYTKAGADEQYF.

The V and J genes are TRBV20-1 and TRBJ2-3; the TRBD2 assignment by TCRdb is unverifiable without DNA. Germline values: CDR1 DFQATT, CDR2 SNEGSKA (reference sequence). This CDR3 has 13 residues. CDR3 amino acids: CSAPRSGTDTQYF.

The rearrangement joins TRBV18 to TRBJ2-7; there is no DNA to check the TCRdb D call of TRBD1. CDR1 KGHSH and CDR2 LQKENI come from the germline V gene. The CDR3 is made up of 14 amino acids. The CDR3 reads CASSHPGQTYEQYF. Full variable domain (missing parts from reference TRBV18 and TRBJ2-7): NAGVMQNPRHLVRRRGQEARLRCSPMKGHSHVYWYRQLPEEGLKFMVYLQKENIIDESGMPKERFSAEFPKEGPSILRIQQVVRGDSAAYFCASSHPGQTYEQYFGPGTRLTVT.

The chain joins TRBV12-3 or TRBV12-4 to TRBJ1-1; TCRdb's D call of TRBD1 is untestable without DNA. The CDR3 has 14 amino acids. The CDR3 sequence: CASSTRGRRTEAFF.

The rearrangement links TRBV6-1 to TRBJ1-1; TCRdb gives TRBD1 as the D gene, but with no DNA this cannot be confirmed. The CDR3 covers 14 residues. CDR1 MNHNS and CDR2 SASEGT come from the germline V gene. CDR3 residues: CASSANRENTEAFF.

This chain joins TRBV6-1 and TRBJ1-5. In germline, CDR1 is MNHNS, CDR2 SASEGT. The CDR3 is made up of 13 amino acids. The CDR3 here is CASKGSVGLPQHF.

This CDR3 is CASSRWDSGGFQETQYF. The rearrangement uses TRBV3-1 and TRBJ2-5; TCRdb proposes TRBD2, but this gene call is untestable without DNA. This CDR3 has 17 amino acids. The germline V gene encodes CDR1 LGHDT and CDR2 YNNKEL (reference sequence).